This TCR beta chain comes out of a study of T cells in localized non-small cell lung cancer. The CDR3 loop spans 15 amino acids. Trimming removed 5 bases from V and 4 bases from J, with 14 bases in between. Germline CDR1 SGHTA, CDR2 FQGTGA. This table comes from immunoSEQ multiplex PCR, and its TCRdb copy is limited to in-frame clones, with some not included. The table has 60,000 to 65,000 clones, almost 90% seen once. Comment on this clone: The antigen is unknown.

General study findings and limits: Sequencing was restricted to one tumor region; therefore, heterogeneity remains possible. Tumor showed lower T cell clonality than uninvolved adjacent lung, where it was highest. The appearance of a median roughly 53 of the top 100 tumor clones was seen in adjacent lung.

This TCR was recovered from a woman between 35 and 70 years old with stage I lung adenocarcinoma. The chain combines TRBV7-3 with TRBJ2-2; D is undetermined. The source material was peripheral blood, sampled before any cancer treatment. The CDR3 coding sequence is TGTGCCAGCAGCCCGGACCTCCGAGGCACCGGGGAGCTGTTTTTT. Amino acids: CASSPDLRGTGELFF.